This is a list of T cell receptor beta chains from one sample in a study of T cell clonotyping in hematopoietic cell transplantation. TCRdb's table, derived via immunoSEQ multiplex PCR, lists solely in-frame clones and lacks some. This table has roughly 80,000 clones, 90% to 96% appearing once. The input for sequencing was peripheral blood mononuclear cells, taken before stem cell transplant. These TCRs come from a woman aged 50 to 60 with acute myeloid leukemia. Some clones in this sample may be carry-over from other donors' samples. Both conserved end residues are trimmed from each CDR3.

J gene: TRBJ1-1
V gene: TRBV6-5
CDR3 protein: ASSFWQGKKGEAF

J gene: TRBJ2-5
V gene: TRBV30
CDR3 protein: AWGGEETRLAGVETQY

J gene: TRBJ2-4
V gene: TRBV6-1
CDR3 protein: ASSSEPTPQNIQY

J gene: TRBJ1-5
V gene: TRBV6-5
CDR3 protein: ASGRGGDQPQH

J gene: TRBJ1-5
V gene: TRBV29-1
CDR3 protein: SVGVRDGQGNQPQH

J gene: TRBJ1-2
V gene: TRBV5-1
CDR3 protein: ASSSLPNYGYT

J gene: TRBJ1-2
V gene: TRBV6-5
CDR3 protein: ASSYSIDSLRGGYT

J gene: TRBJ1-1
V gene: TRBV7-2
CDR3 protein: ASSLTRFQWNTEAF

J gene: TRBJ2-5
V gene: TRBV2
CDR3 protein: ASTSGSETQY

J gene: TRBJ1-1
V gene: TRBV28
CDR3 protein: ASSLRTGVDTEAF

J gene: TRBJ1-1
V gene: TRBV5-4
CDR3 protein: ASRGATMNTEAF

J gene: TRBJ1-2
V gene: TRBV6-6
CDR3 protein: ASSYLRGWDYGYT

J gene: TRBJ2-3
V gene: TRBV30
CDR3 protein: ASHGGSTDTQY

J gene: TRBJ1-1
V gene: TRBV5-1
CDR3 protein: ASSPTSGTAKAEAF

J gene: TRBJ2-2
V gene: TRBV7-2
CDR3 protein: ASSSLAGGLGGELF

J gene: TRBJ1-5
V gene: TRBV19
CDR3 protein: ASTREGTGNQPQH

J gene: TRBJ2-7
V gene: TRBV5-6
CDR3 protein: ASSGLGAYEQY

J gene: TRBJ2-5
V gene: TRBV4-2
CDR3 protein: ASSLGFTIAGQETQY

J gene: TRBJ1-1
V gene: TRBV9
CDR3 protein: ASSVLANTEAF

J gene: TRBJ2-3
V gene: TRBV29-1
CDR3 protein: SVYPPERSTDTQY

J gene: TRBJ2-7
V gene: TRBV4-1
CDR3 protein: ASSQARLYEQY

J gene: TRBJ2-1
V gene: TRBV11-3
CDR3 protein: ASSLSWGAEQF

J gene: TRBJ1-5
V gene: TRBV30
CDR3 protein: AWKRRGSNQPQH

J gene: TRBJ1-5
V gene: TRBV7-8
CDR3 protein: ASSFAGNSNQPQH

J gene: TRBJ1-4
V gene: TRBV2
CDR3 protein: AGWDRDLTNEKLF

J gene: TRBJ2-1
V gene: TRBV11-2
CDR3 protein: ASSLDRNNEQF

J gene: TRBJ2-7
V gene: TRBV11-2
CDR3 protein: ASSPRTGTHEQY

J gene: TRBJ1-1
V gene: TRBV7-2
CDR3 protein: ASSSRQGGNTEAF

J gene: TRBJ1-1
V gene: TRBV11-3
CDR3 protein: ASSFRGGNTEAF